The TCR beta chain under discussion was sequenced for a study of blood T cell repertoires in COVID-19. Across the study: Specimens from acute and convalescent COVID-19 originated in the United States, Italy and Spain. In each case, the material was cDNA or gDNA derived from T cells, B-cell-depleted T cells, or PBMCs.

V dropped 0 bases and J dropped 8; count of bases not matched to a gene: 8. Germline V gives CDR1 LNHNV, CDR2 YYDKDF (reference sequence). The CDR3 is 16 amino acids. Methods used by the authors: Amplification of reference gene primers provided the estimated nucleated cell counts. Generated by immunoSEQ multiplex PCR, the TCRdb table keeps only in-frame clones and is missing some. The V and J calls and clone size come from that table; D and trimming were worked out from the DNA. The data hold about 210,000 clones, with about three quarters observed a single time. The genes are TRBV15 and TRBJ1-4, with 8 bases that match TRBD1. The sample comprised peripheral blood. The sequence came from a woman in her 70s with acute or convalescent COVID-19. The CDR3 DNA reads TGTGCCACCAGCAGAGATCTTACAGGGGGTTCCGAAAAACTGTTTTTT. It codes for CATSRDLTGGSEKLFF.